This passage covers 30 T cell receptor beta chains from one sample sequenced in a study of blood T cell dynamics during melanoma immunotherapy. TCRdb keeps only in-frame clones here, not all; method: immunoSEQ multiplex PCR. Of several hundred clones listed, 68% are singletons. Time point reported: week 3, after first cycle of checkpoint inhibitor. This material consisted of central memory CD8+ T cells from blood, taken from a patient treated with checkpoint blockade. The receptors were gathered from a human donor with melanoma.

The chain joins TRBV6-1 to TRBJ2-7; D could derive from TRBD1 or TRBD2 (5 bases each). CDR1 and CDR2 (germline): MNHNS, SASEGT. The CDR3 spans 15 residues. Trimming left V 3 bases short and J 2 bases short, with 14 bases between. The CDR3 spells CASSEWGKATYEQYF. The DNA of the CDR3 is TGTGCCAGCAGTGAGTGGGGGAAGGCGACCTACGAGCAGTACTTC.

The V gene is TRBV5-4, the J gene TRBJ2-1; TRBD2 is a possible D gene (5 bases). The CDR3 contains 13 residues. Per the germline V gene, CDR1 is SGHNT and CDR2 is YYREEE (reference sequence). With 1 base removed from V and 12 bases from J, the gap between germline ends came to 14 bases. CDR3 DNA sequence: TGTGCCAGCAGCTTGCGGGGAGAGATGCCGCAGTTCTTC. Its protein product is CASSLRGEMPQFF.

The gene calls are TRBV5-4 and TRBJ2-7, with a tentative D call TRBD1 (6 bases). Germline-derived CDR1 and CDR2 are SGHNT and YYREEE (reference sequence). V was pared by 1 base and J by 5 bases, with 13 bases between. The CDR3 contains 14 residues. In DNA form, the CDR3 reads TGTGCCAGCAGCTTGTTACAGGGTTGGAACGAGCAGTACTTC. This codes for CASSLLQGWNEQYF.

This clone has just a few counts. CDR3 nucleotides: TGTGCCAGCAGCTTGGGGCAGGCGGCGATGATATATAGTGACACTGAAGCTTTCTTT. It codes for CASSLGQAAMIYSDTEAFF. This chain uses TRBV5-6 with TRBJ1-1, with unresolved D. Germline lookup yields CDR1 SGHDT and CDR2 YYEEEE. The CDR3 totals 19 residues. With 0 bases removed from V and 3 bases from J, the gap between germline ends came to 24 bases.

The chain joins TRBV14 to TRBJ1-2, with TRBD1 identical over 9 bases. The CDR3 runs 14 residues. CDR1 and CDR2 (germline): SGHDN, FVKESK. After removal of 5 bases from V and 4 bases from J, the junction contained 5 bases not matched to a gene. The CDR3 DNA reads as TGTGCCAGCAGCAAGGACAGGGGCATCTATGGCTACACCTTC. Its protein product is CASSKDRGIYGYTF.

The rearrangement joins TRBV30 to TRBJ1-6; 7 bases are shared with TRBD1. Losses at the gene ends were 1 base for V and 5 bases for J; bases not matched to a gene: 5. The germline CDR1 and CDR2 sequences are GTSNPN and SVGIG (reference sequence). The CDR3 is made up of 15 amino acids. CDR3 protein: CAWSGQGTDNSPLHF. In DNA form, the CDR3 reads TGTGCCTGGAGTGGACAGGGAACCGATAATTCACCCCTCCACTTT.

V is TRBV6-1 and J is TRBJ2-7; 10 bases are a match to TRBD2. The CDR3 loop spans 17 amino acids. Germline V lookup: CDR1 MNHNS, CDR2 SASEGT. J lost 4 bases, V lost 4 bases, and 13 bases had no gene match. The chain's CDR3 is CASSAPTSGTFLYEQYF. The DNA of the CDR3 is TGTGCCAGCAGTGCCCCCACTAGCGGGACCTTCCTATACGAGCAGTACTTC.

The V and J genes are TRBV7-9 and TRBJ2-1; 9 bases align to TRBD1. Germline trimming cut 5 bases from V and 8 bases from J; bases unmatched to any gene: 13. This CDR3 region has 16 residues. In germline, CDR1 is SEHNR, CDR2 FQNEAQ (reference sequence). CDR3 DNA: TGTGCCAGCAGCCCGGGACAGGGAACGCATGAGGATGAGCAGTTCTTC. Encoded protein: CASSPGQGTHEDEQFF. Filled out from reference TRBV7-9 and TRBJ2-1, the complete variable domain reads DTGVSQNPRHKITKRGQNVTFRCDPISEHNRLYWYRQTLGQGPEFLTYFQNEAQLEKSRLLSDRFSAERPKGSFSTLEIQRTEQGDSAMYLCASSPGQGTHEDEQFFGPGTRLTVL.

This clone appeared a few times. The V and J genes are TRBV5-6 and TRBJ1-3; 12 bases agree with TRBD1. Trimming removed 1 base from V and 6 bases from J; junction bases left unmatched: 2. The germline CDR1 and CDR2 sequences are SGHDT and YYEEEE. The CDR3 totals 15 residues. The CDR3 region has the DNA TGTGCCAGCAGCTTGTGGGACAGGGGGCAAAACACCATATATTTT. Translation gives CASSLWDRGQNTIYF.

This clone was counted only a few times. The CDR3 reads CASSYLGQYSNQPQHF. The CDR3 coding sequence is TGTGCCAGCAGTTACCTCGGGCAGTATAGCAATCAGCCCCAGCATTTT. The rearrangement joins TRBV28 to TRBJ1-5; D gene ambiguous. Trimming cost V 4 bases and J 0 bases, with 13 bases left between them. Germline V gene data show CDR1 as MDHEN and CDR2 as SYDVKM. The CDR3 sequence is 16 residues long.

The chain is built from TRBV6-4 and TRBJ2-7; D gene unclear. This CDR3 contains 15 residues. The V gene's germline CDR1 is MRHNA and CDR2 SNTAGT. The germline V and J ends were trimmed by 5 bases and 3 bases, with 17 bases remaining between them. The CDR3 DNA sequence: TGTGCCAGCAGTCAGGTCTTAGGACCAGACTACGAGCAGTACTTC. Translating gives CASSQVLGPDYEQYF.

This clone has a handful of counts. The genes are TRBV5-1 and TRBJ1-2; D remains ambiguous. Trimming took 3 bases from V and 4 from J, leaving 22 bases between them. The CDR3 is 17 amino acids. Germline V gene lookup returns CDR1 SGHRS and CDR2 YFSETQ. The CDR3 is CASSSSPNEDYLYGYTF. The DNA of the CDR3 is TGCGCCAGCAGCTCTTCCCCCAATGAGGATTATCTCTATGGCTACACCTTC.

V gene TRBV2 combines with J gene TRBJ2-1, with 8 bases identical to TRBD2. Germline V CDR1 and CDR2: SNHLY, FYNNEI. Trimming cost V 5 bases and J 1 base; bases outside gene matches: 1. This CDR3 is 14 amino acids long. CDR3 DNA sequence: TGTGCCAGCAGTAGCGGGAGTTCCTACAATGAGCAGTTCTTC. This encodes CASSSGSSYNEQFF.

The chain employs TRBV7-6 and TRBJ2-1; weak D call: TRBD1 (5 bases). The V end was cut by 0 bases, the J end by 5 bases, with 8 bases between. This CDR3 is built from 14 residues. Germline V lookup: CDR1 SGHVS, CDR2 FNYEAQ. Here the CDR3 DNA reads TGTGCCAGCAGCTTAGCCCAGGGTAACAATGAGCAGTTCTTC. Protein: CASSLAQGNNEQFF.

The V gene is TRBV19, the J gene TRBJ1-1, with 7 bases fitting TRBD1. Unmatched junction bases numbered 12, after V lost 9 bases and J lost 5 bases. Germline values: CDR1 LNHDA, CDR2 SQIVND (reference sequence). This CDR3 has 14 residues. CDR3 region: CASWNGQVRTEAFF. The CDR3 region has the DNA TGTGCCAGCTGGAATGGACAGGTTAGGACTGAAGCTTTCTTT.

The rearrangement links TRBV10-3 to TRBJ2-2; 7 nucleotides match TRBD1. Germline V gene lookup returns CDR1 ENHRY and CDR2 SYGVKD. J gave up 2 bases and V 8 bases, and 11 bases lay outside the gene matches. This CDR3 contains 16 residues. The CDR3 DNA is TGTGCCATCCCGGTTTCAGGGGGAGACAACACCGGGGAGCTGTTTTTT. Protein: CAIPVSGGDNTGELFF.

V gene TRBV19 combines with J gene TRBJ2-2; 10 bases fit TRBD2. V was clipped by 0 bases and J by 4 bases; unmatched bases: 8. This CDR3 is 18 amino acids long. Germline V gene data show CDR1 as LNHDA and CDR2 as SQIVND (reference sequence). CDR3 nucleotides: TGTGCCAGTAGTATAGATCCTAGCGGGAGCTTTTTCACCGGGGAGCTGTTTTTT. This gives the protein CASSIDPSGSFFTGELFF.

The J gene is TRBJ2-7, the V gene TRBV10-3; D might be TRBD1 (5 bases). The CDR3 has 9 residues. Trimming cost V 10 bases and J 10 bases, with 11 bases left between them. Germline CDR1 is ENHRY and CDR2 is SYGVKD. The CDR3 protein is CANPGIQYF. In DNA form, the CDR3 reads TGTGCCAACCCAGGGATACAGTACTTC.

This clone was seen a few times. The chain carries TRBV28 and TRBJ1-5; D may be TRBD1 (5 bases). V was cut by 7 bases and J by 7 bases, with 14 bases left in between. The CDR3 is 13 amino acids. CDR1 is MDHEN, CDR2 SYDVKM, per germline. The CDR3 coding sequence is TGTGCCAGCATTTATAGGGGCGTACAGCCCCAGCATTTT. Residues: CASIYRGVQPQHF.

The rearrangement joins TRBV11-3 to TRBJ2-5, with D possibly called TRBD1 or TRBD2 (5 bases each). V dropped 3 bases and J dropped 1 base, with 9 bases sitting between them. This CDR3 spans 14 amino acids. Germline loops: CDR1 SGHNT, CDR2 YENEEA. The CDR3 nucleotides read TGTGCCAGCAGCTTCGAGGGGACCCAAGAGACCCAGTACTTC. Translated: CASSFEGTQETQYF. Looking up the rest from reference TRBV11-3 and TRBJ2-5 gives the full variable domain: EAGVVQSPRYKIIEKKQPVAFWCNPISGHNTLYWYLQNLGQGPELLIRYENEEAVDDSQLPKDRFSAERLKGVDSTLKIQPAELGDSAVYLCASSFEGTQETQYFGPGTRLLVL.

The count of this clone is one. The chain uses TRBV27 and TRBJ2-1, with D perhaps matching TRBD2 (6 bases). Germline V gene lookup returns CDR1 MNHEY and CDR2 SMNVEV (reference sequence). The CDR3 is 15 amino acids. V dropped 4 bases and J dropped 11 bases, with 21 bases sitting between them. CDR3 DNA sequence: TGTGCCAGCAGTTCCCTGGGACTTCACCTGGCCAAGCAGTTCTTC. Its translation is CASSSLGLHLAKQFF.

Concerning this clone itself: Distinct nucleotide sequences in the sample also encode this CDR3. V gene TRBV11-2 combines with J gene TRBJ2-1; 10 bases are shared with TRBD2. The trim removed 5 bases at V and 1 base at J, leaving 5 bases unmatched. This CDR3 is 16 amino acids long. Germline V gene data show CDR1 as SGHAT and CDR2 as FQNNGV. The CDR3 DNA is TGTGCCAGCAGCCACCCGGGACTAGCGTCCTACAATGAGCAGTTCTTC. Translation: CASSHPGLASYNEQFF.

This clone turned up a few times. V is TRBV7-2 and J is TRBJ2-7; 8 nucleotides line up with TRBD1. The germline V gene encodes CDR1 SGHTA and CDR2 FQGNSA. The CDR3 covers 17 residues. The V and J ends lost 4 bases and 1 base, in that order; junction bases with no gene match: 12. The CDR3 DNA reads TGTGCCAGCAGCTGGGTCCCTTTGGGACAGGTATCCTACGAGCAGTACTTC. As protein: CASSWVPLGQVSYEQYF.

The rearrangement links TRBV7-2 to TRBJ2-5; D unclear. The DNA end is a closer match to TRBJ2-7, so the J assignment may be wrong. The CDR3 contains 12 residues. Per the germline V gene, CDR1 is SGHTA and CDR2 is FQGNSA. The CDR3 region has the DNA TGTGCCAGCAGCCCCTCTACGGGCGAGCAGTACTTC. Amino acid sequence: CASSPSTGEQYF.

This clone is a singleton in its sample. The gene calls are TRBV6-4 and TRBJ2-5; D uncertain. V was cut by 3 bases and J by 1 base, with 12 bases left in between. Germline assignment: CDR1 MRHNA and CDR2 SNTAGT. The CDR3 spans 15 residues. For the CDR3, the DNA is TGTGCCAGCAGTGAGTTCGGAGTGGGCCAAGAGACCCAGTACTTC. It encodes CASSEFGVGQETQYF.

This clone is a singleton in its sample. This chain connects TRBV7-6 to TRBJ2-7; 10 bases fit TRBD2. The V gene's germline CDR1 is SGHVS and CDR2 FNYEAQ. CDR3 size: 15 residues. The V gene end was trimmed by 5 bases and the J gene end by 7 bases; junction bases not matched to a gene: 11. The CDR3 here is CASSTRAGGIREQYF. The CDR3 coding sequence is TGTGCCAGCAGCACGCGAGCGGGAGGGATCAGGGAGCAGTACTTC.

This clone was found once. V is TRBV30 and J is TRBJ1-1; D unresolved. Per germline, CDR1 GTSNPN and CDR2 SVGIG (reference sequence). Trimming cost V 4 bases and J 7 bases, with 13 bases left between them. CDR3 length equals 12 residues. CDR3: CAWNLGLNEAFF. The CDR3 region has the DNA TGTGCCTGGAATCTGGGCCTGAATGAAGCTTTCTTT.

CDR3 sequence reads: CASSARDRGLGAGETQYF. In DNA form, the CDR3 reads TGTGCCAGCAGCGCCCGGGACAGGGGTTTAGGAGCTGGGGAGACCCAGTACTTC. The chain is built from TRBV13 and TRBJ2-5, with 10 bases aligning to TRBD1. Germline values: CDR1 PRHDT, CDR2 FYEKMQ (reference sequence). CDR3 length equals 18 residues. The V and J ends lost 5 bases and 5 bases, in that order; junction bases with no gene match: 17.

The table lists this clone with a few counts. The chain recombines TRBV11-2 with TRBJ2-7; 13 bases map to TRBD2. Germline assignment: CDR1 SGHAT and CDR2 FQNNGV. The CDR3 extends over 14 amino acids. With 4 bases clipped from V and 6 bases from J, the junction kept 3 bases outside the gene matches. CDR3 in DNA: TGTGCCAGCAGCTACGGGACTAGCGGGGTCGAGCAGTACTTC. Its translation: CASSYGTSGVEQYF.

This chain joins TRBV19 and TRBJ2-7; D may be TRBD2 (6 bases). This CDR3 region has 13 residues. Trimming cost V 1 base and J 6 bases, with 10 bases left between them. The germline CDR1 and CDR2 sequences are LNHDA and SQIVND (reference sequence). The CDR3, as DNA: TGTGCCAGTAGTATAGGGAGGGCCGGCGAGCAGTACTTC. Translation gives CASSIGRAGEQYF.